This T cell receptor (beta chain) stems from a study of CD8 T cells in Susac syndrome. In the study overall: Susac syndrome patients were untreated, on corticosteroids with some adding intravenous immunoglobulin, or on intravenous immunoglobulin only.

On this clonotype itself: The antigen is unknown.

Isolation of CD8+ and CD4+ T cells was performed negatively, whereas enrichment of TEMRA cells was done by FACS. RNA totalling about 0.5 to 1 ug underwent reverse transcription with random hexamers. The TCR beta CDR3 was amplified by immunoSEQ multiplex PCR across 54 Vbeta, 13 Jbeta. Via MiXCR, TCRdb re-called the immunoSEQ multiplex PCR reads, giving one row per CDR3 protein. Of under 200,000 distinct CDR3 sequences in the sample, roughly 94% were seen once. This CDR3 has 16 amino acids. V was shortened by 0 bases and J by 3 bases, with 15 bases between the two germline ends. Germline CDR1 and CDR2: MNHNS and SASEGT. Study-level results: Where Susac syndrome CD4+ T cell repertoires were concerned, no clonal expansion was evident.

The receptor was isolated from a human donor with Susac syndrome. Sequenced sample: CD4+ T cells from PBMCs. The genes are TRBV6-1 and TRBJ2-7; a weak D match, TRBD2 (5 bases). CDR3 bases: TGTGCCAGCAGTGAAGCCGACCTCGGCGGGCGCTACGAGCAGTACTTC. Its translation: CASSEADLGGRYEQYF.